A selection of T cell receptor beta chains follows, all from one sample in a study of blood T cells in healthy people across ages. TCRdb recomputed calls from the 5' RACE reads with MiXCR, one row per CDR3 protein. The table shows approximately 1.5 million distinct CDR3 sequences, with 42% occurring only once. Sequenced sample: blood. These receptors originate from a woman in her late teens or twenties in good health. The CDR3 runs from the conserved cysteine through the conserved F or W.

CDR3 protein: CSAEDNSAEAFF; J gene: TRBJ1-1; V gene: TRBV29-1; CDR3 length: 12
CDR3 protein: CASSYGPASQETQHF; J gene: TRBJ2-5; V gene: TRBV6-5; CDR3 length: 15
CDR3 protein: CASSAILAGDINEQFF; J gene: TRBJ2-1; V gene: TRBV7-8; CDR3 length: 16
CDR3 protein: CASSQESGISYNEQFF; J gene: TRBJ2-1; V gene: TRBV4-2; CDR3 length: 16
CDR3 protein: CTSSLERSTDTQYF; J gene: TRBJ2-3; V gene: TRBV7-8; CDR3 length: 14
CDR3 protein: CASSPGRLAKNIQYF; J gene: TRBJ2-4; V gene: TRBV3-1; CDR3 length: 15
CDR3 protein: CATSDFQGQPQHF; J gene: TRBJ1-5; V gene: TRBV24-1; CDR3 length: 13
CDR3 protein: CASSRQGGGSGNTIYF; J gene: TRBJ1-3; V gene: TRBV7-2; CDR3 length: 16
CDR3 protein: CASSPRLAAGEQFF; J gene: TRBJ2-1; V gene: TRBV9; CDR3 length: 14
CDR3 protein: CASSKVDRETYTF; J gene: TRBJ1-2; V gene: TRBV21-1; CDR3 length: 13
CDR3 protein: CASSLSGLAGGTNEQFF; J gene: TRBJ2-1; V gene: TRBV27; CDR3 length: 17
CDR3 protein: CSGGHVGSTEAFF; J gene: TRBJ1-1; V gene: TRBV29-1; CDR3 length: 13
CDR3 protein: CASDLRDRAVNKQFF; J gene: TRBJ2-1; V gene: TRBV7-9; CDR3 length: 15
CDR3 protein: CASSLQEGLQYF; J gene: TRBJ2-4; V gene: TRBV7-2; CDR3 length: 12
CDR3 protein: CSVGNWGGSFYEQYF; J gene: -; V gene: TRBV29-1; CDR3 length: 15
CDR3 protein: CASSQLAFYGYTF; J gene: TRBJ1-2; V gene: TRBV3-1; CDR3 length: 13
CDR3 protein: CSVASLWGDYGYTF; J gene: TRBJ1-2; V gene: TRBV29-1; CDR3 length: 14
CDR3 protein: CATSRLRGNEQFF; J gene: TRBJ2-1; V gene: TRBV15; CDR3 length: 13
CDR3 protein: CSASGQHTEAFF; J gene: TRBJ1-1; V gene: TRBV20-1; CDR3 length: 12
CDR3 protein: CSARATTGGYTF; J gene: TRBJ1-2; V gene: TRBV20-1; CDR3 length: 12
CDR3 protein: CASSPRDYLGNEQFF; J gene: TRBJ2-1; V gene: TRBV4-3; CDR3 length: 15
CDR3 protein: CGASRGGQGVLGQPQHF; J gene: TRBJ1-5; V gene: TRBV20-1; CDR3 length: 17
CDR3 protein: CATSRGVQPQHF; J gene: TRBJ1-5; V gene: TRBV15; CDR3 length: 12
CDR3 protein: CASSPGMGQESREQFF; J gene: TRBJ2-1; V gene: TRBV7-7; CDR3 length: 16
CDR3 protein: CASSQLRGTYNEQFF; J gene: TRBJ2-1; V gene: TRBV4-1; CDR3 length: 15
CDR3 protein: CASSRTATNNEQFF; J gene: TRBJ2-1; V gene: TRBV25-1; CDR3 length: 14
CDR3 protein: CAISERGPSNQPQHF; J gene: TRBJ1-5; V gene: TRBV10-3; CDR3 length: 15
CDR3 protein: CASRGTSGSLASYNEQFF; J gene: TRBJ2-1; V gene: TRBV2; CDR3 length: 18
CDR3 protein: CATIRDVETQYF; J gene: TRBJ2-5; V gene: TRBV15; CDR3 length: 12
CDR3 protein: CASSYSGSEAYEQYF; J gene: TRBJ2-7; V gene: TRBV6-6; CDR3 length: 15
CDR3 protein: CASSLVRRQEKNIQYF; J gene: TRBJ2-4; V gene: TRBV7-9; CDR3 length: 16
CDR3 protein: CASSYSAGTAFYEQYF; J gene: TRBJ2-7; V gene: TRBV7-2; CDR3 length: 16
CDR3 protein: CASSARGGRGTEAFF; J gene: TRBJ1-1; V gene: TRBV9; CDR3 length: 15
CDR3 protein: CASSQGTSGVFQETQYF; J gene: TRBJ2-5; V gene: TRBV4-1; CDR3 length: 17
CDR3 protein: CASSVVPGGRAHEQYF; J gene: TRBJ2-7; V gene: TRBV9; CDR3 length: 16
CDR3 protein: CSAQPGTSGYNEQFF; J gene: TRBJ2-1; V gene: TRBV20-1; CDR3 length: 15
CDR3 protein: CASSPRTGDSPLHF; J gene: TRBJ1-6; V gene: TRBV4-3; CDR3 length: 14
CDR3 protein: CSVAIPLDRNQPQHF; J gene: TRBJ1-5; V gene: TRBV29-1; CDR3 length: 15
CDR3 protein: CASSGRGSDSPLHF; J gene: TRBJ1-6; V gene: TRBV7-9; CDR3 length: 14
CDR3 protein: CSVEDVWGPYGYTF; J gene: TRBJ1-2; V gene: TRBV29-1; CDR3 length: 14
CDR3 protein: CASRVTGREAFF; J gene: TRBJ1-1; V gene: TRBV2; CDR3 length: 12
CDR3 protein: CASSLDGPPYEQYF; J gene: TRBJ2-7; V gene: TRBV5-5; CDR3 length: 14
CDR3 protein: CSAPKTGSGEKLFF; J gene: TRBJ1-4; V gene: TRBV29-1; CDR3 length: 14
CDR3 protein: CASSPFRTGEYEQYF; J gene: TRBJ2-7; V gene: TRBV5-1; CDR3 length: 15
CDR3 protein: CASSLTGQGAHQPQHF; J gene: TRBJ1-5; V gene: TRBV28; CDR3 length: 16
CDR3 protein: CASSQKLTVTYGYTF; J gene: TRBJ1-2; V gene: TRBV4-1; CDR3 length: 15
CDR3 protein: CASSLLITGGQGSGYTF; J gene: TRBJ1-2; V gene: TRBV4-1; CDR3 length: 17
CDR3 protein: CASSHRARTGGREQYF; J gene: -; V gene: TRBV6-2/TRBV6-3; CDR3 length: 16
CDR3 protein: CASSSGQRRGGTQYF; J gene: -; V gene: TRBV7-8; CDR3 length: 15
CDR3 protein: CSSSLAGYGYTF; J gene: TRBJ1-2; V gene: TRBV7-9; CDR3 length: 12
CDR3 protein: CASSSPTGNQPQHF; J gene: TRBJ1-5; V gene: TRBV6-6; CDR3 length: 14
CDR3 protein: CSAQQLFVSNYGYTF; J gene: TRBJ1-2; V gene: TRBV29-1; CDR3 length: 15
CDR3 protein: CASSFGWSGEQFF; J gene: TRBJ2-1; V gene: TRBV7-2; CDR3 length: 13
CDR3 protein: CASSQDRSRGSNQPQHF; J gene: TRBJ1-5; V gene: TRBV4-1; CDR3 length: 17
CDR3 protein: CASGTASYEQYF; J gene: TRBJ2-7; V gene: TRBV27; CDR3 length: 12
CDR3 protein: CSAKIALPGYTF; J gene: TRBJ1-2; V gene: TRBV29-1; CDR3 length: 12